This T cell receptor (beta chain) was captured by sequencing in a study of T-cell memory formation after mild COVID-19. TCRdb re-called the 5' RACE reads with MiXCR, one entry per CDR3 protein. The sample lists some 180,000 distinct CDR3 sequences; approximately 17% were seen once. Germline CDR1 is DFQATT and CDR2 is SNEGSKA (reference sequence). Deletions cut 3 bases from V and 6 bases from J, with 13 bases between. The CDR3 consists of 13 residues. This chain links TRBV20-1 with TRBJ2-3; no reliable D call. Sequencing was carried out using PBMCs or a T cell subset sorted from them (not recorded which). The clonotype originates from a man aged 18 to 29 who had mild COVID-19 (a few samples of this study predate the infection). Cell type and time point are not known. CDR3 amino acids: CSARVPQSDTQYF. CDR3 DNA sequence: TGCAGTGCTAGGGTACCGCAAAGTGATACGCAGTATTTT.